A single sample gave rise to the 32 T cell receptor beta chains below, sequenced in a study of blood T cell repertoires in COVID-19. Libraries were prepared by immunoSEQ multiplex PCR; TCRdb keeps only in-frame clonotypes and omits some of them. The sample lists roughly 72,000 clones, 79% seen once, with about 5% in the top ten. The sample was peripheral blood. These receptors came from an elderly woman with active or convalescent COVID-19.

The gene calls are TRBV7-8 and TRBJ2-2; D uncertain. This CDR3 region has 16 residues. The V end was cut by 1 base, the J end by 0 bases, with 9 bases between. CDR1 and CDR2 (germline): SGHVS, FQNEAQ. DNA for the CDR3: TGTGCCAGCAGCTTAGTAGTAGCAGCGAACACCGGGGAGCTGTTTTTT. Protein product: CASSLVVAANTGELFF. Together with reference TRBV7-8 and TRBJ2-2, the CDR3 gives the full variable domain: GAGVSQSPRYKVAKRGQDVALRCDPISGHVSLFWYQQALGQGPEFLTYFQNEAQLDKSGLPSDRFFAERPEGSVSTLKIQRTQQEDSAVYLCASSLVVAANTGELFFGEGSRLTVL.

The gene calls are TRBV29-1 and TRBJ1-3; the D gene is possibly TRBD1 (5 bases). In germline, CDR1 is SQVTM, CDR2 ANQGSEA. V was shortened by 1 base and J by 0 bases, with 10 bases between the two germline ends. CDR3 length: 15 amino acids. CDR3 amino acids: CSVEGAGGSGNTIYF. CDR3 in DNA: TGCAGCGTTGAAGGGGCCGGGGGCTCTGGAAACACCATATATTTT.

V usage is TRBV28 and J usage is TRBJ2-5; tentative D call: TRBD2 (5 bases). There are 15 residues in the CDR3. The ends were cut back, 7 bases at V and 5 bases at J, with 20 bases in the middle. Germline lookup yields CDR1 MDHEN and CDR2 SYDVKM. CDR3 nucleotides: TGTGCCAGCATGCTTGATCGGCGGGTGGGGGAGACCCAGTACTTC. Protein: CASMLDRRVGETQYF. The variable domain in full, completed from reference TRBV28 and TRBJ2-5, reads DVKVTQSSRYLVKRTGEKVFLECVQDMDHENMFWYRQDPGLGLRLIYFSYDVKMKEKGDIPEGYSVSREKKERFSLILESASTNQTSMYLCASMLDRRVGETQYFGPGTRLLVL.

This chain uses TRBV3-1 (or the pseudogene TRBV3-2) with TRBJ1-2, with D possibly matching TRBD1 (5 bases). This CDR3 contains 17 residues. The V and J ends lost 0 bases and 1 base respectively, with 15 bases between them. From germline, CDR1 is LGHDT and CDR2 YNNKEL (reference sequence). The CDR3 DNA sequence: TGTGCCAGCAGCCAAGATTTGGGCAGGGACTATAACTATGGCTACACCTTC. It codes for CASSQDLGRDYNYGYTF.

Only a few counts were recorded for this clone. The rearrangement uses TRBV28 and TRBJ2-5; D perhaps matches TRBD2 (6 bases). Per germline, CDR1 MDHEN and CDR2 SYDVKM. V lost 6 bases to trimming and J lost 2 bases, with 19 bases between them. The CDR3 is 16 residues long. CDR3 coding DNA: TGTGCCAGCAGCCCCCATCCGGGACTGAAACAAGAGACCCAGTACTTC. Protein product: CASSPHPGLKQETQYF.

The rearrangement links TRBV7-9 to TRBJ2-1; TRBD2 agrees at 8 bases. This CDR3 comprises 16 residues. The V and J ends lost 4 bases and 0 bases, in that order; junction bases with no gene match: 5. Germline loops: CDR1 SEHNR, CDR2 FQNEAQ (reference sequence). The CDR3 nucleotides read TGTGCCAGCAGCTCAATAGCGGGAAGCTCCTACAATGAGCAGTTCTTC. Amino acids: CASSSIAGSSYNEQFF.

V usage is TRBV12-3 or TRBV12-4 and J usage is TRBJ2-2; D remains unclear. V lost 6 bases to trimming and J lost 3 bases, with 5 bases between them. The CDR3 is 12 residues long. The CDR3 DNA follows: TGTGCCAGCAGGCCAGACACCGGGGAGCTGTTTTTT. Translated, it gives CASRPDTGELFF.

The V gene is TRBV5-1, the J gene TRBJ1-5; 8 bases agree with TRBD1. Germline values: CDR1 SGHRS, CDR2 YFSETQ. V shed 3 bases and J 7 bases; nucleotides not matched to a gene: 6. The CDR3 loop spans 14 amino acids. CDR3 in DNA: TGCGCCAGCAGCTGGACAGGGTCTGGGCAGCCCCAGCATTTT. The encoded protein is CASSWTGSGQPQHF.

The CDR3 nucleotides are TGTGCCAGCAGCTTAGATGGTACCCCCGGACAGGGCGGCAACACCTTC. Its protein is CASSLDGTPGQGGNTF. V is TRBV11-2 and J is TRBJ1-2; 8 bases fit TRBD1. CDR1 is SGHAT, CDR2 FQNNGV, per germline. This CDR3 contains 16 residues. V lost 0 bases, J lost 12 bases, and 15 bases stayed unmatched.

The rearrangement uses TRBV7-2 and TRBJ2-7; TRBD2 matches at 9 bases. The CDR3 spans 15 residues. Germline V CDR1 and CDR2: SGHTA, FQGNSA. J gave up 2 bases and V 5 bases, and 7 bases lay outside the gene matches. The CDR3 sequence is CASSLGLARTYEQYF. DNA of the CDR3: TGTGCCAGCAGCCTAGGACTAGCGAGGACCTACGAGCAGTACTTC.

V usage is TRBV27 and J usage is TRBJ1-5, with 8 positions matching TRBD1. The CDR3 is made up of 17 amino acids. CDR1 and CDR2 from the germline V gene are MNHEY and SMNVEV (reference sequence). Losses at the gene ends were 5 bases for V and 0 bases for J; bases not matched to a gene: 9. This chain's CDR3 is CASSPSWTGNSNQPQHF. The CDR3 region has the DNA TGTGCCAGCAGTCCCTCCTGGACAGGGAATAGCAATCAGCCCCAGCATTTT.

Comment on this clone: Other DNA sequences in this specimen translate into the identical CDR3. The chain couples TRBV6-2 or TRBV6-3 to TRBJ2-7; maybe TRBD2 (6 bases). The CDR3 is 12 amino acids. Germline-derived CDR1 and CDR2 are MNHEY and SVGEGT. V shed 2 bases and J shed 4 bases, with 6 bases lying between them. The CDR3 sequence is CASSYRGYEQYF. In DNA, the CDR3 is TGTGCCAGCAGTTACCGGGGGTACGAGCAGTACTTC.

The chain employs TRBV7-2 and TRBJ1-2; 7 positions match TRBD1. The length of the CDR3 is 14 residues. V was pared by 5 bases and J by 4 bases, with 7 bases of the junction left unmatched. Germline V gene data show CDR1 as SGHTA and CDR2 as FQGNSA. The CDR3 spells CASSTNRDSYGYTF. CDR3 coding DNA: TGTGCCAGCAGCACAAACCGGGACAGCTATGGCTACACCTTC.

The chain joins TRBV2 to TRBJ1-4; 8 bases agree with TRBD1. CDR1 and CDR2 (germline): SNHLY, FYNNEI. This CDR3 is built from 16 residues. Trimming cost V 4 bases and J 7 bases; bases outside gene matches: 11. The CDR3 DNA reads as TGTGCCAGCAGTGTTCGATGGACAGGGCTAACTGAAAAACTGTTTTTT. As protein: CASSVRWTGLTEKLFF.

The chain carries TRBV24-1 and TRBJ1-4, with D possibly matching TRBD1 (6 bases). The CDR3 loop spans 24 amino acids. V was shortened by 9 bases and J by 1 base, with 41 bases between the two germline ends. The V gene's germline CDR1 is KGHDR and CDR2 SFDVKD. The CDR3 DNA sequence: TGTGCCACCGAGGGAACGGCAAGACAGGTCCAATCCCAGGGCAGGCCCCAAACTAATGAAAAACTGTTTTTT. This gives the protein CATEGTARQVQSQGRPQTNEKLFF.

The CDR3: CASRGQPLNTEAFF. In DNA form, the CDR3 reads TGTGCCAGCAGGGGACAGCCTCTTAACACTGAAGCTTTCTTT. The V and J genes are TRBV7-9 and TRBJ1-1; TRBD1 matches at 7 bases. CDR3 size: 14 residues. Trimming removed 6 bases from V and 2 bases from J; junction bases left unmatched: 6. Germline lookup yields CDR1 SEHNR and CDR2 FQNEAQ (reference sequence).

This clone came up once. The rearrangement joins TRBV12-3 or TRBV12-4 to TRBJ2-5; no firm D call. The CDR3 has 11 residues. V was shortened by 6 bases and J by 2 bases, with 4 bases between the two germline ends. The CDR3 sequence: CASSTQETQYF. CDR3 DNA sequence: TGTGCCAGCAGCACTCAAGAGACCCAGTACTTC.

The V and J genes are TRBV6-1 and TRBJ2-3; 9 nucleotides match TRBD2. Germline V gene lookup returns CDR1 MNHNS and CDR2 SASEGT. This CDR3 has 18 residues. V lost 3 bases to trimming and J lost 8 bases; unmatched junction nucleotides: 18. The CDR3: CASSDPPGSGSSAPTQYF. Here the CDR3 DNA reads TGTGCCAGCAGTGACCCCCCGGGTAGCGGGAGTTCCGCGCCTACGCAGTATTTT.

V and J are TRBV6-2 or TRBV6-3 and TRBJ1-1; possibly TRBD1 for D (6 bases). The length of the CDR3 is 15 residues. CDR1 is MNHEY, CDR2 SVGEGT, per germline. V was shortened by 6 bases and J by 6 bases, with 20 bases between the two germline ends. For the CDR3, the DNA is TGTGCCAGCAGCCGAAGCCTACAGGGTGGGTCTGAAGCTTTCTTT. Translated: CASSRSLQGGSEAFF.

This clone has just a few counts. The chain links TRBV5-1 to TRBJ2-7, with no clear D. Germline V lookup: CDR1 SGHRS, CDR2 YFSETQ. V shed 4 bases and J shed 3 bases, with 8 bases lying between them. This CDR3 is 12 amino acids long. The DNA for the CDR3 is TGCGCCAGCAGCCGGAGCCTCTACGAGCAGTACTTC. Its translation: CASSRSLYEQYF. The entire variable domain, with the rest obtained from reference TRBV5-1 and TRBJ2-7, is as follows: KAGVTQTPRYLIKTRGQQVTLSCSPISGHRSVSWYQQTPGQGLQFLFEYFSETQRNKGNFPGRFSGRQFSNSRSEMNVSTLELGDSALYLCASSRSLYEQYFGPGTRLTVT.

This clone showed up just once. The chain joins TRBV28 to TRBJ2-1, with TRBD2 matching over 7 bases. V shed 5 bases and J 14 bases; nucleotides not matched to a gene: 6. The CDR3 covers 11 residues. Per germline, CDR1 MDHEN and CDR2 SYDVKM. The DNA for the CDR3 is TGTGCCAGCAGTGTAAGCGGGAAGGAGTTCTTC. Its protein product is CASSVSGKEFF.

The rearrangement uses TRBV28 and TRBJ1-1; tentatively, D is TRBD1 (5 bases). V was pared by 3 bases and J by 7 bases, with 18 bases between. Per the germline V gene, CDR1 is MDHEN and CDR2 is SYDVKM. The CDR3 extends over 15 amino acids. The DNA for the CDR3 is TGTGCCAGCAGTTTTGGTAGGGGCCGAAATTATGAAGCTTTCTTT. It is translated as CASSFGRGRNYEAFF.

This sequence joins TRBV9 and TRBJ2-7; TRBD1 matches at 12 bases. With 2 bases clipped from V and 5 bases from J, the junction kept 8 bases outside the gene matches. Germline CDR1 SGDLS, CDR2 YYNGEE. The CDR3 runs to 16 residues. The CDR3: CASSVTLGQGADEQYF. CDR3 nucleotides: TGTGCCAGCAGCGTTACATTGGGACAGGGGGCGGACGAGCAGTACTTC.

This clone was recorded only once. V and J are TRBV19 and TRBJ2-7, with 8 positions matching TRBD1. The germline V gene encodes CDR1 LNHDA and CDR2 SQIVND (reference sequence). The CDR3 length is 15 residues. Germline trimming cut 9 bases from V and 7 bases from J; bases unmatched to any gene: 17. CDR3 sequence reads: CASSLGGQGTNEQYF. DNA for the CDR3: TGTGCCAGCAGCCTAGGTGGACAGGGCACCAATGAGCAGTACTTC.

The chain links TRBV7-6 to TRBJ2-1; D possibly corresponds to TRBD2 (5 bases). V was shortened by 1 base and J by 6 bases, with 13 bases between the two germline ends. From germline, CDR1 is SGHVS and CDR2 FNYEAQ. CDR3 length: 15 amino acids. The CDR3 coding sequence is TGTGCCAGCAGCTTAGGGACTGCCCGGCTCAATGAGCAGTTCTTC. Translating gives CASSLGTARLNEQFF. The full variable domain, in which reference TRBV7-6 and TRBJ2-1 provide the parts outside the CDR3, is GAGVSQSPRYKVTKRGQDVALRCDPISGHVSLYWYRQALGQGPEFLTYFNYEAQQDKSGLPNDRFSAERPEGSISTLTIQRTEQRDSAMYRCASSLGTARLNEQFFGPGTRLTVL.

The rearrangement joins TRBV10-2 to TRBJ2-7, with 10 bases aligning to TRBD2. J gave up 1 base and V 2 bases, and 2 bases lay outside the gene matches. Germline CDR1 and CDR2: WSHSY and SAAADI. The CDR3 is made up of 15 amino acids. The CDR3 DNA reads TGCGCCAGCAGTGAGACTAGCGGGGAATCCTACGAGCAGTACTTC. Translating it yields CASSETSGESYEQYF.

The J gene is TRBJ1-2, the V gene TRBV28; a possible D gene is TRBD1 (6 bases). This CDR3 is 13 amino acids long. Germline values: CDR1 MDHEN, CDR2 SYDVKM. V was shortened by 3 bases and J by 4 bases, with 9 bases between the two germline ends. CDR3 residues: CASSFRTAYGYTF. The CDR3, as DNA: TGTGCCAGCAGTTTCAGGACAGCCTATGGCTACACCTTC.

The genes are TRBV5-1 and TRBJ2-7; D remains unclear. The V gene's germline CDR1 is SGHRS and CDR2 YFSETQ. V lost 0 bases and J 3 bases, leaving 7 bases between the germline ends. The CDR3 has 13 residues. DNA for the CDR3: TGCGCCAGCAGCTTGGGGCCTGACTACGAGCAGTACTTC. Residues: CASSLGPDYEQYF. Using reference TRBV5-1 and TRBJ2-7 for the parts outside the CDR3, the full variable domain is KAGVTQTPRYLIKTRGQQVTLSCSPISGHRSVSWYQQTPGQGLQFLFEYFSETQRNKGNFPGRFSGRQFSNSRSEMNVSTLELGDSALYLCASSLGPDYEQYFGPGTRLTVT.

The rearrangement links TRBV28 to TRBJ1-4; 7 bases align to TRBD1. With V trimmed by 6 bases and J by 0 bases, 7 bases remained unmatched. CDR1 is MDHEN, CDR2 SYDVKM, per germline. The CDR3 is 16 amino acids. Here the CDR3 reads CASRHYRGATNEKLFF. The CDR3 DNA reads TGTGCCAGCAGACACTACAGGGGAGCAACTAATGAAAAACTGTTTTTT.

This clone showed up just once. Here the CDR3 DNA reads TGTGCCAGCAGCTTGACAGGGGCCCTTAACTATGGCTACACCTTC. The encoded protein is CASSLTGALNYGYTF. The chain is built from TRBV5-4 and TRBJ1-2, with 7 bases fitting TRBD1. V was clipped by 1 base and J by 1 base; unmatched bases: 4. CDR1 and CDR2 from the germline V gene are SGHNT and YYREEE (reference sequence). The CDR3 is made up of 15 amino acids.

The gene calls are TRBV11-2 and TRBJ2-7, with D perhaps TRBD1 (5 bases). Trimming left V 1 base short and J 3 bases short, with 16 bases between. This CDR3 contains 16 residues. Germline assignment: CDR1 SGHAT and CDR2 FQNNGV. CDR3 sequence (DNA): TGTGCCAGCAGCTTAGCTACGGCAGGGCTTAGCTACGAGCAGTACTTC. Encoded protein: CASSLATAGLSYEQYF.

V gene TRBV10-2 combines with J gene TRBJ2-1; 7 nucleotides line up with TRBD2. The CDR3 consists of 15 residues. The germline V gene has CDR1 WSHSY and CDR2 SAAADI. With V trimmed by 6 bases and J by 4 bases, 9 bases remained unmatched. As DNA, the CDR3 is TGCGCCAGCAGGGACAACAGCGGGGTATACAATGAGCAGTTCTTC. Translated: CASRDNSGVYNEQFF.